Listed here are 10 T cell receptor beta chains from one sample, sequenced in a study of low-dose radiotherapy and immunotherapy resistance in tumors. Primers targeting TRAV and TRBV primed first-strand cDNA, covering alpha and beta chains. TCRs were put through 20 PCR cycles of amplification with Phusion. A constant-region primer and the V-primer adapter served as the primer pair. TCRdb recomputed calls from the reads with MiXCR, one row per CDR3 protein. Here the sample spans around 20,000 distinct CDR3 sequences, 74% being singletons. Receptors were obtained from a human donor with advanced metastatic prostate, ovarian, gallbladder or colorectal cancer (not recorded which). This table probably holds off-target reads from a library built for another chain.

The chain joins TRBV2 to TRBJ2-2; D not certain. V was pared by 6 bases and J by 3 bases, with 11 bases between. This CDR3 is built from 14 residues. CDR1 SNHLY and CDR2 FYNNEI come from the germline V gene. This CDR3 is CASRGGVDTGELFF. The CDR3 DNA follows: TGTGCCAGCAGAGGCGGTGTCGACACCGGGGAGCTGTTTTTT.

The CDR3 region is CASSTSGRPSYNEQFF. Written as DNA, the CDR3 is TGTGCCAGTTCGACTAGCGGGAGGCCATCCTACAATGAGCAGTTCTTC. The chain recombines TRBV19 with TRBJ2-1; 13 nucleotides match TRBD2. The CDR3 spans 16 residues. In germline, CDR1 is LNHDA, CDR2 SQIVND (reference sequence). V lost 8 bases and J lost 1; bases outside the gene matches: 5.

The chain uses TRBV6-6 and TRBJ2-3, with D perhaps matching TRBD1 (5 bases). V lost 6 bases and J 3 bases, leaving 19 bases between the germline ends. This CDR3 comprises 16 residues. The germline gives CDR1 MNHNY, CDR2 SVGAGI (reference sequence). This chain's CDR3 is CASSKGITGNTDTQYF. As DNA, the CDR3 is TGTGCCAGCAGCAAGGGAATAACAGGCAATACAGATACGCAGTATTTT.

V usage is TRBV6-8 and J usage is TRBJ1-5, with D possibly being TRBD1 (5 bases). Germline-derived CDR1 and CDR2 are MNHGY and SAAAGT. V shed 5 bases and J shed 7 bases, with 18 bases lying between them. The CDR3 runs 15 residues. The CDR3 region has the DNA TGTGCCAGCAGTCCCCGGGGTGGGGGGGGACAGCCCCAGCATTTT. As protein: CASSPRGGGGQPQHF.

This chain joins TRBV20-1 and TRBJ2-3; maybe TRBD2 (7 bases). This CDR3 spans 12 amino acids. The V gene's germline CDR1 is DFQATT and CDR2 SNEGSKA (reference sequence). V was cut by 8 bases and J by 6 bases, with 15 bases left in between. The CDR3 DNA reads TGCAGTCTCAGAGGGGGGGTTGATACGCAGTATTTT. It yields the protein CSLRGGVDTQYF.

The V call is TRBV6-5, the J call TRBJ2-3; 7 bases line up with TRBD2. The CDR3 totals 13 residues. Looked up from germline, CDR1 is MNHEY and CDR2 is SVGAGI. Trimming took 5 bases from V and 9 from J; bases not matched to a gene: 8. The CDR3 loop is CASSRDYLSTQYF. CDR3 DNA: TGTGCCAGCAGTCGGGACTACCTTTCCACGCAGTATTTT.

The chain recombines TRBV6-1 with TRBJ1-5; the D is unclear. Trimming took off 6 bases at V and 5 bases at J, with 11 bases between the two ends. This CDR3 contains 13 residues. Germline lookup yields CDR1 MNHNS and CDR2 SASEGT. The CDR3 sequence: CASSTGKDQPQHF. CDR3 DNA sequence: TGTGCCAGCAGCACCGGGAAGGATCAGCCCCAGCATTTT.

This sequence joins TRBV29-1 and TRBJ2-1, with 13 bases matching TRBD2. This CDR3 is built from 14 residues. Germline V gene lookup returns CDR1 SQVTM and CDR2 ANQGSEA. Trimming took 7 bases from V and 7 from J; bases not matched to a gene: 7. The CDR3 protein is CSAGTSGVSNEQFF. The CDR3 DNA reads as TGCAGCGCCGGGACTAGCGGGGTTTCTAATGAGCAGTTCTTC.

The chain employs TRBV3-1 and TRBJ1-2, with D maybe TRBD1 (6 bases). In germline, CDR1 is LGHDT, CDR2 YNNKEL (reference sequence). The V gene lost 1 base and the J gene lost 2 bases, with 14 bases spanning the gap. The CDR3 consists of 16 residues. CDR3 DNA sequence: TGTGCCAGCAGCCAAGGTTCAGGAAGGGGGAACTATGGCTACACCTTC. It codes for CASSQGSGRGNYGYTF. The whole variable domain, remainder taken from reference TRBV3-1 and TRBJ1-2, is DTAVSQTPKYLVTQMGNDKSIKCEQNLGHDTMYWYKQDSKKFLKIMFSYNNKELIINETVPNRFSPKSPDKAHLNLHINSLELGDSAVYFCASSQGSGRGNYGYTFGSGTRLTVV.

This clonotype was seen once. The chain links TRBV28 to TRBJ1-2; 7 positions match TRBD1. The V gene's germline CDR1 is MDHEN and CDR2 SYDVKM. Unmatched junction bases numbered 10, after V lost 2 bases and J lost 4 bases. The CDR3 runs 16 residues. The CDR3 DNA is TGTGCCAGCAGTTTAAGGGGGCGCGGGGATTCCTATGGCTACACCTTC. Amino acid sequence: CASSLRGRGDSYGYTF.